This T cell receptor beta chain was sequenced during a study of OX40 agonist ivuxolimab in advanced cancers. The overall study: Administration of intravenous ivuxolimab to patients occurred every 2 weeks at 0.01 to 10 mg/kg. Points from the study as a whole: The CD4+ and CD8+ T cells in the blood had expanded clonally by week 6 at 0.1 to 3.0 mg/kg.

TCRdb's copy holds only in-frame clones and misses some; the assay was immunoSEQ multiplex PCR. Among under 90,000 clones listed, roughly 83% were seen once. From germline, CDR1 is MGHDK and CDR2 SYGVNS. The CDR3 sequence is 16 residues long. Deletions cut 4 bases from V and 0 bases from J, with 15 bases between. The study sampled blood at baseline, cycle 4 day 1, and cycle 7 day 1. This clone was counted only a few times. The target antigen is unknown. V and J are TRBV25-1 and TRBJ1-2; weak D call: TRBD1 (5 bases). This TCR was recovered from an adult with an advanced solid tumor such as melanoma, head and neck, liver or kidney cancer. The sample in question was CD4+ or CD8+ T cells sorted from blood, obtained in a trial of the OX40 agonist ivuxolimab. The DNA for the CDR3 is TGTGCCAGCAGTGGCCCCGACAGTTTAGCTAACTATGGCTACACCTTC. Translation gives CASSGPDSLANYGYTF.